This T cell receptor (beta chain) was captured in a study of Tregs in tolerant kidney transplant recipients. About the study: A roughly three-day belatacept mixed lymphocyte reaction, sometimes plus 5-day graft donor restimulation, preceded CD4+CD25+CD127- sorting. Study conclusions and caveats: This study did not directly address biological reproducibility. Tregs expanded with activated donor B cells seemed most donor-specific. Validation in larger populations is needed because few patients were studied.

TCRdb keeps only in-frame clones here, not all; method: immunoSEQ multiplex PCR. The table shows 25,000 to 35,000 clones, with approximately 83% occurring only once. With regard to this clone: Antigen specificity is unknown.

CDR3 size: 14 residues. Germline assignment: CDR1 SGHRS and CDR2 YFSETQ. Deletions cut 2 bases from V and 10 bases from J, with 16 bases between. This clonotype was obtained from a human donor in good health. Source material: Tregs from blood cultured with allogeneic cells. The chain links TRBV5-1 to TRBJ2-1; D possibly corresponds to TRBD1 (6 bases). As DNA, the CDR3 is TGCGCCAGCAGCTTTAGGGGGAGACCGGCCGAGCAGTTCTTC. Amino acid sequence: CASSFRGRPAEQFF. The whole variable domain, remainder taken from reference TRBV5-1 and TRBJ2-1, is KAGVTQTPRYLIKTRGQQVTLSCSPISGHRSVSWYQQTPGQGLQFLFEYFSETQRNKGNFPGRFSGRQFSNSRSEMNVSTLELGDSALYLCASSFRGRPAEQFFGPGTRLTVL.